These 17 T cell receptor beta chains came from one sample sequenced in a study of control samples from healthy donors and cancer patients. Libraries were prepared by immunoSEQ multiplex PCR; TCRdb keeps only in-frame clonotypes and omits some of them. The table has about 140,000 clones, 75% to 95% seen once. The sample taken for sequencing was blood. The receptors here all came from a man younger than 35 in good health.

The CDR3 region is CASSLRRTGRNTGELFF. The CDR3 nucleotides are TGTGCCAGCAGTTTACGGCGGACAGGGCGGAACACCGGGGAGCTGTTTTTT. The rearrangement links TRBV28 to TRBJ2-2, with TRBD1 identical over 8 bases. CDR3 length: 17 amino acids. Germline V gene data show CDR1 as MDHEN and CDR2 as SYDVKM. Trimming at V came to 2 bases and at J to 1 base, leaving 6 bases not matched to a gene.

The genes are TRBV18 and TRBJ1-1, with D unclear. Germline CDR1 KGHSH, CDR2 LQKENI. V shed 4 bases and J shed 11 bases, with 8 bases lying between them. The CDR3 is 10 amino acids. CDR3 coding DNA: TGTGCCAGCTCACGCAATGTGGCTTTCTTT. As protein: CASSRNVAFF.

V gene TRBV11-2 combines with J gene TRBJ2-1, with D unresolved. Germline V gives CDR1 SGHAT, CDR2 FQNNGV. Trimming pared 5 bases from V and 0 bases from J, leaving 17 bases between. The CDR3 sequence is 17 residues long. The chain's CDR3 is CASSPRPTPSSYNEQFF. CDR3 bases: TGTGCCAGCAGCCCCCGCCCGACACCAAGCTCCTACAATGAGCAGTTCTTC.

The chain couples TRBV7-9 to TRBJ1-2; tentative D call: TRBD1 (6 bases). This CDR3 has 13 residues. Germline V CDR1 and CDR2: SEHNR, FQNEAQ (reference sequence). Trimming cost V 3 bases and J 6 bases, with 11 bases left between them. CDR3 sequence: CASSFRQDDGYTF. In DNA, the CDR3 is TGTGCCAGCAGCTTTAGACAGGACGATGGCTACACCTTC.

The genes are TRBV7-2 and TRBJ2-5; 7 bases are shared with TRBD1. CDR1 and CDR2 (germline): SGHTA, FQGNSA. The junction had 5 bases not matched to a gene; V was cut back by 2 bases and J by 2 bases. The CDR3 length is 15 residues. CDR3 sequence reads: CASSLQTGNQETQYF. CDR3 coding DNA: TGTGCCAGCAGCTTACAGACAGGGAATCAAGAGACCCAGTACTTC.

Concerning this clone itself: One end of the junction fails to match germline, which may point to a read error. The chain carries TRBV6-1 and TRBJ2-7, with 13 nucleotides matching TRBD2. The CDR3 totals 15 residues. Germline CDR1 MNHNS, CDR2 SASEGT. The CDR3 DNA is TGTGCCAACAGTGAACTAGCGGGGGGGGTTGGCGAGCAGTACTTC. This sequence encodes CANSELAGGVGEQYF.

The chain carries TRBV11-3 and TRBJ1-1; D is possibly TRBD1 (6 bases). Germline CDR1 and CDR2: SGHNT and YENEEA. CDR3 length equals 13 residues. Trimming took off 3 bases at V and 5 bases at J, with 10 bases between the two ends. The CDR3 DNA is TGTGCCAGCAGCTTTAGGGGGATGACTGAAGCTTTCTTT. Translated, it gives CASSFRGMTEAFF.

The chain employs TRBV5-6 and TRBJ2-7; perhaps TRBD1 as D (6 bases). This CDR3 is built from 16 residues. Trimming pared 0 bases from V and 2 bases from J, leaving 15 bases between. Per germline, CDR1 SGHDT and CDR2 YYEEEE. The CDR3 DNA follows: TGTGCCAGCAGCTTGGGGCAGGGGTTTTATCCCTACGAGCAGTACTTC. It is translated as CASSLGQGFYPYEQYF.

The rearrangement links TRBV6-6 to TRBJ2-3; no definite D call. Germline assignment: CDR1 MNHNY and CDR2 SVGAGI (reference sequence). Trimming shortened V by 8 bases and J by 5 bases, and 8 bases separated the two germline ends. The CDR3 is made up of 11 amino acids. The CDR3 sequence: CASDTGDTQYF. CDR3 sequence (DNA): TGTGCCAGCGACACGGGAGATACGCAGTATTTT.

CDR3 sequence: CASSFDPGDGYTF. CDR3 bases: TGTGCCAGCAGCTTCGACCCCGGCGATGGCTACACCTTC. The chain carries TRBV5-4 and TRBJ1-2; unclear D gene. Trimming left V 2 bases short and J 6 bases short, with 11 bases between. This CDR3 is built from 13 residues. CDR1 and CDR2 from the germline V gene are SGHNT and YYREEE (reference sequence). The variable domain in full, with the rest retrieved from reference TRBV5-4 and TRBJ1-2, is ETGVTQSPTHLIKTRGQQVTLRCSSQSGHNTVSWYQQALGQGPQFIFQYYREEENGRGNFPPRFSGLQFPNYSSELNVNALELDDSALYLCASSFDPGDGYTFGSGTRLTVV.

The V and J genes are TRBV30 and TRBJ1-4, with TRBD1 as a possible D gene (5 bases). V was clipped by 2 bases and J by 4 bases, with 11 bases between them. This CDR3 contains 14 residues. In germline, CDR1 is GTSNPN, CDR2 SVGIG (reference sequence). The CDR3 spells CAWSTGVINEKLFF. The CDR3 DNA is TGTGCCTGGAGTACAGGAGTGATTAATGAAAAACTGTTTTTT.

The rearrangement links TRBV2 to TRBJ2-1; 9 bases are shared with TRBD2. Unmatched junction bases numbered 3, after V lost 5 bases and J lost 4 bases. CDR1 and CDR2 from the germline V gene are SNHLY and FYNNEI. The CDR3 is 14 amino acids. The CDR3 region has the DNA TGTGCCAGCAGTCTAGCGGGGACGTACAATGAGCAGTTCTTC. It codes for CASSLAGTYNEQFF.

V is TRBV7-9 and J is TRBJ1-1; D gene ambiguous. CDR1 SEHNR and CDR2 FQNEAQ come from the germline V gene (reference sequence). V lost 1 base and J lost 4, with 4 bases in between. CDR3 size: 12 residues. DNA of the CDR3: TGTGCCAGCAGCTTAGGACTCACTGAAGCTTTCTTT. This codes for CASSLGLTEAFF. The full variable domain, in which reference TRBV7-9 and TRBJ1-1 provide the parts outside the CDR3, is DTGVSQNPRHKITKRGQNVTFRCDPISEHNRLYWYRQTLGQGPEFLTYFQNEAQLEKSRLLSDRFSAERPKGSFSTLEIQRTEQGDSAMYLCASSLGLTEAFFGQGTRLTVV.

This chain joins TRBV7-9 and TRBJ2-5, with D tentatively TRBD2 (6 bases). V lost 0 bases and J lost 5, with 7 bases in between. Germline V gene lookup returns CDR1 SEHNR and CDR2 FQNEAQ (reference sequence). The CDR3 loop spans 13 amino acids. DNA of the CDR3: TGTGCCAGCAGCTTAGCGGAGGGTGAGACCCAGTACTTC. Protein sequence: CASSLAEGETQYF.

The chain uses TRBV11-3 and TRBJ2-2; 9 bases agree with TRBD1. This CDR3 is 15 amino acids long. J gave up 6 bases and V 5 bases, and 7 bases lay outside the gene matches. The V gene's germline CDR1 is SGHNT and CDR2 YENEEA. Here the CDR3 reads CASSTGQGWAGELFF. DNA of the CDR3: TGTGCCAGCAGCACGGGACAGGGATGGGCCGGGGAGCTGTTTTTT.

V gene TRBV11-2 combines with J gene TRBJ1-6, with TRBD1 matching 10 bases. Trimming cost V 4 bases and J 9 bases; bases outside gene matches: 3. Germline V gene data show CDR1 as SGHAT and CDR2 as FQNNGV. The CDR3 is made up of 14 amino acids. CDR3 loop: CASSSRTGGSPLHF. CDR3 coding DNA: TGTGCCAGCAGCTCAAGGACAGGGGGTTCACCCCTCCACTTT.

The CDR3 here is CASSWGPENTGELFF. In DNA form, the CDR3 reads TGTGCCAGCTCATGGGGACCTGAGAACACCGGGGAGCTGTTTTTT. The chain couples TRBV18 to TRBJ2-2; D assignment may be TRBD1 or TRBD2 (5 bases each). Trimming left V 5 bases short and J 1 base short, with 11 bases between. Germline CDR1 reads KGHSH; CDR2 reads LQKENI. The CDR3 sequence is 15 residues long. The full variable domain, with the rest looked up from reference TRBV18 and TRBJ2-2, is NAGVMQNPRHLVRRRGQEARLRCSPMKGHSHVYWYRQLPEEGLKFMVYLQKENIIDESGMPKERFSAEFPKEGPSILRIQQVVRGDSAAYFCASSWGPENTGELFFGEGSRLTVL.